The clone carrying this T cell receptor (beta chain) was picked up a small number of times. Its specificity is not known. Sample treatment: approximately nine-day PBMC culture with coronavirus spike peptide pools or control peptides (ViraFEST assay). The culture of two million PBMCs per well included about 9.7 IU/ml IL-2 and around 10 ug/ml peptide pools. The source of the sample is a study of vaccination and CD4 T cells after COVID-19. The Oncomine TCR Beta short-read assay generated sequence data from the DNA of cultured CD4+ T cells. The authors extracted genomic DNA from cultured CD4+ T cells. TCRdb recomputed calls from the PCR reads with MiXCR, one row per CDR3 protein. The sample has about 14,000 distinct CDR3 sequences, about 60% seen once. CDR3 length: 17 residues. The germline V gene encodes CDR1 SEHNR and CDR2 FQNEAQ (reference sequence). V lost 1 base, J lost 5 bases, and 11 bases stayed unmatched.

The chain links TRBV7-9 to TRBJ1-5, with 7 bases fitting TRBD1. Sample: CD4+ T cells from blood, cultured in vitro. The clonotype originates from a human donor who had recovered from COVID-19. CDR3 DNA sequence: TGTGCCAGCAGCTTAGGCAGGGGGGGATCGGCCGATCAGCCCCAGCATTTT. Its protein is CASSLGRGGSADQPQHF.